The entry below gives a single T cell receptor (beta chain) sequence along with its context. The antigen is unknown. Treatment specified: 19 received Ad26.COV2.S at low or high dose, single or two shots; about 5 received placebo; per-sample allocation not given. Specimens were obtained on day 63 following the first vaccine or placebo injection. Ad26.COV2.S expressed prefusion-stabilized spike from the original Wuhan strain. The CDR3 loop spans 14 amino acids. Germline V lookup: CDR1 LNHDA, CDR2 SQIVND (reference sequence). V was trimmed by 8 bases and J by 0 bases, leaving 10 bases between them. These data come from a study of Ad26.COV2.S vaccination and SARS-CoV-2 variants. The method was immunoSEQ multiplex PCR; TCRdb's version includes in-frame clones alone and lacks a portion of them. This sample has 200,000 to 300,000 clones, with roughly 88% found just once. Study findings and constraints: Responses of spike-specific T cells (both CD8+ and CD4+) reportedly showed substantial breadth after vaccination.

Sequencing used peripheral blood, obtained in a trial of Ad26.COV2.S vaccine versus placebo. The genes are TRBV19 and TRBJ1-4; D is unresolved. The receptor comes from a person aged 18-65 years who received the Ad26.COV2.S COVID-19 vaccine or a placebo. CDR3 DNA: TGTGCCAGTCTCGACGGTGCAACTAATGAAAAACTGTTTTTT. Translated: CASLDGATNEKLFF. Combining the CDR3 with reference TRBV19 and TRBJ1-4 gives the whole variable domain DGGITQSPKYLFRKEGQNVTLSCEQNLNHDAMYWYRQDPGQGLRLIYYSQIVNDFQKGDIAEGYSVSREKKESFPLTVTSAQKNPTAFYLCASLDGATNEKLFFGSGTQLSVL.